Listed here are 16 T cell receptor beta chains from one sample, sequenced in a study of T cell changes during pregnancy in multiple sclerosis. Generated by immunoSEQ multiplex PCR, the TCRdb table keeps only in-frame clones and is missing some. Counted here are just under 60,000 clones, approximately 92% occurring once; the ten biggest clones make up over 0.8%. The sample consisted of peripheral blood, taken in the first trimester of pregnancy. These receptors were taken from a female donor with multiple sclerosis, enrolled in a pregnancy study.

CDR3 protein: CAWARGTENSPLHF. The CDR3 DNA reads as TGTGCCTGGGCAAGAGGGACAGAGAATTCACCCCTCCACTTT. The V call is TRBV30, the J call TRBJ1-6; 7 bases fit TRBD1. The germline gives CDR1 GTSNPN, CDR2 SVGIG (reference sequence). The V segment lost 5 bases and the J segment 7 bases; nucleotides outside the gene matches: 8. The CDR3 consists of 14 residues. Drawing the rest from reference TRBV30 and TRBJ1-6, the complete variable domain is SQTIHQWPATLVQPVGSPLSLECTVEGTSNPNLYWYRQAAGRGLQLLFYSVGIGQISSEVPQNLSASRPQDRQFILSSKKLLLSDSGFYLCAWARGTENSPLHFGNGTRLTVT.

CDR3 residues: CASSQEQGFFYEQYF. The CDR3 DNA reads as TGCGCCAGCAGCCAAGAACAGGGCTTTTTCTACGAGCAGTACTTC. The chain uses TRBV4-1 and TRBJ2-7, with a weak D call TRBD1 (6 bases). V was shortened by 0 bases and J by 3 bases, with 12 bases between the two germline ends. The CDR3 is 15 amino acids. From germline, CDR1 is MGHRA and CDR2 YSYEKL.

The genes are TRBV5-1 and TRBJ1-6, with a tentative D call TRBD1 (6 bases). The germline V gene has CDR1 SGHRS and CDR2 YFSETQ. The CDR3 is 14 residues long. The germline V and J ends were trimmed by 2 bases and 7 bases, with 10 bases remaining between them. DNA of the CDR3: TGCGCCAGCAGCTTTACAGGGCTCAATTCACCCCTCCACTTT. As protein: CASSFTGLNSPLHF. Looking up the rest from reference TRBV5-1 and TRBJ1-6 gives the full variable domain: KAGVTQTPRYLIKTRGQQVTLSCSPISGHRSVSWYQQTPGQGLQFLFEYFSETQRNKGNFPGRFSGRQFSNSRSEMNVSTLELGDSALYLCASSFTGLNSPLHFGNGTRLTVT.

This clone appeared a few times. V gene TRBV7-2 combines with J gene TRBJ1-1, with a possible D match to TRBD1 (5 bases). CDR1 and CDR2 (germline): SGHTA, FQGNSA. Trimming pared 7 bases from V and 1 base from J, leaving 13 bases between. The CDR3 runs to 14 residues. The CDR3 spells CASISRGTNTEAFF. The CDR3 region has the DNA TGTGCCAGCATCTCTAGGGGCACGAACACTGAAGCTTTCTTT.

The chain is built from TRBV30 and TRBJ1-2; a possible D gene is TRBD1 (5 bases). The V gene's germline CDR1 is GTSNPN and CDR2 SVGIG (reference sequence). This CDR3 has 12 residues. V lost 3 bases, J lost 5 bases, and 10 bases lay in between. CDR3 loop: CAWRGRQYGYTF. As DNA, the CDR3 is TGTGCCTGGAGGGGCCGACAGTATGGCTACACCTTC.

CDR3 nucleotide sequence: TGTGCCACCCGGGACAGCGCGAACACCGGGGAGCTGTTTTTT. This codes for CATRDSANTGELFF. This chain connects TRBV6-6 to TRBJ2-2; 7 nucleotides line up with TRBD1. The CDR3 is made up of 14 amino acids. Germline-derived CDR1 and CDR2 are MNHNY and SVGAGI (reference sequence). Trimming removed 10 bases from V and 0 bases from J; junction bases left unmatched: 5.

This sequence joins TRBV7-2 and TRBJ1-2; 10 bases line up with TRBD1. This CDR3 is built from 15 residues. Germline V CDR1 and CDR2: SGHTA, FQGNSA. The V segment lost 1 base and the J segment 4 bases; nucleotides outside the gene matches: 3. The CDR3 region is CASSLGDRGFYGYTF. The CDR3 bases are TGTGCCAGCAGCTTAGGGGACAGGGGCTTCTATGGCTACACCTTC.

The chain has TRBV27 and TRBJ2-2; TRBD1 aligns across 10 bases. CDR1 is MNHEY, CDR2 SMNVEV, per germline (reference sequence). Losses at the gene ends were 3 bases for V and 6 bases for J; bases not matched to a gene: 10. The CDR3 runs to 17 residues. CDR3 nucleotide sequence: TGTGCCAGCAGTTTGCTGCCGGGACAGGGGCCTTCCGGGGAGCTGTTTTTT. Translated: CASSLLPGQGPSGELFF.

The V call is TRBV6-1, the J call TRBJ2-7, with D perhaps TRBD1 (5 bases). Germline V gives CDR1 MNHNS, CDR2 SASEGT. V dropped 8 bases and J dropped 2 bases, with 13 bases sitting between them. This CDR3 comprises 13 residues. The CDR3 region has the DNA TGTGCCAGCGTCGAACAGGTGGCCTACGAGCAGTACTTC. Its protein product is CASVEQVAYEQYF.

The chain links TRBV6-6 to TRBJ1-4; perhaps TRBD1 as D (6 bases). This CDR3 comprises 14 residues. V shed 6 bases and J shed 6 bases, with 14 bases lying between them. Germline lookup yields CDR1 MNHNY and CDR2 SVGAGI (reference sequence). This chain's CDR3 is CASSLGGADEKLFF. The CDR3 DNA sequence: TGTGCCAGCAGCCTAGGGGGGGCTGATGAAAAACTGTTTTTT.

J is TRBJ2-5 and V is TRBV4-3; 10 bases fit TRBD2. The CDR3 totals 17 residues. Germline trimming cut 0 bases from V and 4 bases from J; bases unmatched to any gene: 8. The germline gives CDR1 LGHNA, CDR2 YSLEER. DNA of the CDR3: TGCGCCAGCAGCCAAGAGGTCCAGCGGGGGGGCGGAGAGACCCAGTACTTC. This codes for CASSQEVQRGGGETQYF.

This CDR3 is CASGRENTEAFF. The CDR3 bases are TGTGCCAGCGGTCGGGAGAACACTGAAGCTTTCTTT. The rearrangement uses TRBV7-9 and TRBJ1-1; D is unresolved. V was pared by 8 bases and J by 1 base, with 8 bases between. CDR1 is SEHNR and CDR2 is FQNEAQ in the germline V gene (reference sequence). The CDR3 length is 12 residues.

For this clone: The sample has other DNA sequences that encode this CDR3 too. DNA for the CDR3: TGTGCCAGCAGTGAAAGGGGGCGTGGAAACACCATATATTTT. It specifies CASSERGRGNTIYF. The chain combines TRBV6-1 with TRBJ1-3; 7 bases are shared with TRBD1. Looked up from germline, CDR1 is MNHNS and CDR2 is SASEGT. CDR3 size: 14 residues. V was pared by 2 bases and J by 3 bases, with 1 base of the junction left unmatched.

V is TRBV5-8 and J is TRBJ2-3; D gene uncertain. Trimming pared 5 bases from V and 10 bases from J, leaving 17 bases between. The CDR3 consists of 13 residues. CDR1 SGHTS and CDR2 YDEGEE come from the germline V gene. The CDR3 DNA reads TGTGCCAGCAGTTCAATTGCTGATGCGGCGCAGTATTTT. Protein sequence: CASSSIADAAQYF. The full variable domain, completed using reference TRBV5-8 and TRBJ2-3, is EAGVTQSPTHLIKTRGQQATLRCSPISGHTSVYWYQQALGLGLQFLLWYDEGEERNRGNFPPRFSGRQFPNYSSELNVNALELEDSALYLCASSSIADAAQYFGPGTRLTVL.

The chain couples TRBV5-1 to TRBJ2-7, with unresolved D. The CDR3 contains 15 residues. Germline values: CDR1 SGHRS, CDR2 YFSETQ. V lost 0 bases and J 0 bases, leaving 10 bases between the germline ends. CDR3 bases: TGCGCCAGCAGCTTGGCCGGCGGCAGCTCCTACGAGCAGTACTTC. As protein: CASSLAGGSSYEQYF.

The V gene is TRBV12-5, the J gene TRBJ1-2; D gene uncertain. CDR1 is LGHNT and CDR2 is FRNRAP in the germline V gene. This CDR3 has 15 residues. The V gene lost 7 bases and the J gene lost 0 bases, with 15 bases spanning the gap. The CDR3 sequence is CASAPTPLANYGYTF. The CDR3 DNA follows: TGTGCTAGTGCCCCGACACCTTTAGCTAACTATGGCTACACCTTC.